By its share, the clone carrying this TCR beta chain is medium-sized. The record originates from a study of tumor-infiltrating lymphocytes in primary liver carcinoma. The template, approximately 500 ng total RNA, yielded TCR beta cDNA made with a constant-region primer. Library construction for TCR beta comprised three nested multiplex PCR rounds performed with slightly modified ARM-PCR. The two initial PCR rounds, nine to eleven cycles each, used TRBV1-TRBV30 forward and C-beta reverse primers. In TCRdb, the multiplex PCR reads were re-called with MiXCR into one record per CDR3 protein. The repertoire consists of tens of thousands of distinct CDR3 sequences, with approximately 70% occurring once and the leading ten covering 15% to 20%. Co-extracting RNA and DNA was done with about 20-33 mg of unsorted bulk tissue as input. Surgical resection served as treatment for the primary liver carcinoma of these patients.

Germline V gene lookup returns CDR1 SGHAT and CDR2 FQNNGV. V lost 0 bases to trimming and J lost 0 bases, with 12 bases between them. The CDR3 consists of 17 residues. Material: liver tumor tissue from sampling region 2. The subset: tumor region T2, inferior pole. This chain joins TRBV11-2 and TRBJ2-4; possibly TRBD1 for D (6 bases). The receptor comes from a middle-aged man with primary liver carcinoma and hepatitis B virus infection. CDR3 residues: CASSLDRTALAKNIQYF. As DNA, the CDR3 is TGTGCCAGCAGCTTAGACCGGACAGCTCTAGCCAAAAACATTCAGTACTTC.